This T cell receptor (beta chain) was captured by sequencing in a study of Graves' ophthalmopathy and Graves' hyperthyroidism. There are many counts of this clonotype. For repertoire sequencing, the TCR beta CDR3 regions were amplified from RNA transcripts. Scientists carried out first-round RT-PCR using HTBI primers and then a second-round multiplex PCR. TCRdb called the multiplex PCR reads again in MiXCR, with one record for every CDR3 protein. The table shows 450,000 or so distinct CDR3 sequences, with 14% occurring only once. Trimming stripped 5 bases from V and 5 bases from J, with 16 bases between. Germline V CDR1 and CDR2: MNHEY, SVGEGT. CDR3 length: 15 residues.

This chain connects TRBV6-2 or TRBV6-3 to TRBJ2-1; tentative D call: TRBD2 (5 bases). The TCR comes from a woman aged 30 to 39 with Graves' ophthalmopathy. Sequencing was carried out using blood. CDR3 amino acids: CASSRRLIKDNEQFF. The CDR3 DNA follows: TGTGCCAGCAGTCGCCGACTAATAAAAGACAATGAGCAGTTCTTC.